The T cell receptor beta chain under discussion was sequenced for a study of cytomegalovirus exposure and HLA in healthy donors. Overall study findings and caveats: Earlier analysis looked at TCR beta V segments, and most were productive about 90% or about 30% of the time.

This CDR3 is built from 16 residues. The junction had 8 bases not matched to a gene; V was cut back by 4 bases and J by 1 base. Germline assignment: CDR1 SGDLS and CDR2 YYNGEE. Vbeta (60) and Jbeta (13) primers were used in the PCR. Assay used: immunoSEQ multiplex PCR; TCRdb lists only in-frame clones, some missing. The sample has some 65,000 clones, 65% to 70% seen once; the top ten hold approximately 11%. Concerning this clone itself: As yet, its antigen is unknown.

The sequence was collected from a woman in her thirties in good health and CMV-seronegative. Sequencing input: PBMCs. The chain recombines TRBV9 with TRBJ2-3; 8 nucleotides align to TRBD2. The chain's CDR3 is CASSSGGDLRTDTQYF. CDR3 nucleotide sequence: TGTGCCAGCAGCTCCGGGGGGGATCTCCGCACAGATACGCAGTATTTT.